What follows is one T cell receptor beta chain and its context. This entry is derived from a study of blood T cell repertoires in COVID-19. The wider study: Researchers got acute and convalescent COVID-19 samples from the United States, Italy and Spain.

Ages ranged from 18 to 89 years, with residence in 24 US areas. The CDR3 has 14 amino acids. V lost 5 bases, J lost 2 bases, and 3 bases stayed unmatched. Germline V gene data show CDR1 as MNHEY and CDR2 as SMNVEV (reference sequence). The data were produced by immunoSEQ multiplex PCR, yet TCRdb's version contains in-frame clones alone and is incomplete. The repertoire consists of a few hundred thousand clones, with about nine tenths occurring once and the leading ten covering 2% to 2.5%. J is TRBJ1-5 and V is TRBV27; 7 positions agree with TRBD1. The material sequenced was PBMCs or T cells enriched from blood (not recorded which). This TCR was recovered from a woman between 40 and 55 years old with acute COVID-19. CDR3 sequence (DNA): TGTGCCAGCAGTACCACAGGGGGCAATCAGCCCCAGCATTTT. Protein: CASSTTGGNQPQHF.